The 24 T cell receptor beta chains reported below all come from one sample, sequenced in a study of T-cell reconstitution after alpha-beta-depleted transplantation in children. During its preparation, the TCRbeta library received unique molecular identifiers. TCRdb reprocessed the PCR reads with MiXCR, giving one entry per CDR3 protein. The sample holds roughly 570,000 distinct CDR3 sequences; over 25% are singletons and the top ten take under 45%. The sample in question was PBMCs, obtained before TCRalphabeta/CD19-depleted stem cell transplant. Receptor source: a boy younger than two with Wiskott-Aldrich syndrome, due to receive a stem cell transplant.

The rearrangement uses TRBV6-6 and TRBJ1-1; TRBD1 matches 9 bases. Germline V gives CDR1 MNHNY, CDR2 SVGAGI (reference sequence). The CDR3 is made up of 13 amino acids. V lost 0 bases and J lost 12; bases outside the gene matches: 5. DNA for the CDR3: TGTGCCAGCAGTTACTCGGGGACAGGGCGACCTTTCTTT. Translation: CASSYSGTGRPFF.

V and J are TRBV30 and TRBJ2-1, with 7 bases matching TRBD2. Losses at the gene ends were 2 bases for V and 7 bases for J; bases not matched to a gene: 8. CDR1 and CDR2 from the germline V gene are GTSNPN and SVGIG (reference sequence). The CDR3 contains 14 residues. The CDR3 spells CAWSRSSGVNEQFF. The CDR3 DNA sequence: TGTGCCTGGAGTAGGTCTAGCGGAGTAAATGAGCAGTTCTTC.

The CDR3 protein is CSASGTSIPDTQYF. CDR3 DNA: TGCAGTGCATCCGGGACTAGCATTCCAGATACGCAGTATTTT. This chain links TRBV20-1 with TRBJ2-3; 9 bases are a match to TRBD2. The CDR3 length is 14 residues. Germline lookup yields CDR1 DFQATT and CDR2 SNEGSKA (reference sequence). With V trimmed by 6 bases and J by 4 bases, 8 bases remained unmatched.

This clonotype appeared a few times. The DNA for the CDR3 is TGTGCCAGCAGTTTAAGCGGGAGCATCAATGAGCAGTTCTTC. It translates to CASSLSGSINEQFF. V and J are TRBV12-3 or TRBV12-4 and TRBJ2-1; 8 positions match TRBD2. Germline trimming cut 2 bases from V and 6 bases from J; bases unmatched to any gene: 3. The CDR3 covers 14 residues.

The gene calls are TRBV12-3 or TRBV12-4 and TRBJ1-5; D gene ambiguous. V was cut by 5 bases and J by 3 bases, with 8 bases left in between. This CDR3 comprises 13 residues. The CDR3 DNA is TGTGCCAGCAGTATTACAGTCAATCAGCCCCAGCATTTT. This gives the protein CASSITVNQPQHF.

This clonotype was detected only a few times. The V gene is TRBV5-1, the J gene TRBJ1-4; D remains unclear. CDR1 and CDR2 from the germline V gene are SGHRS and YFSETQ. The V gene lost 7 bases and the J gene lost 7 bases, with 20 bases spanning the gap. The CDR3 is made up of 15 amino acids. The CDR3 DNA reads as TGCGCCAGCCGAACCGCCGCGACGGCGCTTGAAAAACTGTTTTTT. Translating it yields CASRTAATALEKLFF.

The CDR3 spells CASSIRGELFF. In DNA form, the CDR3 reads TGTGCCAGTAGTATCCGCGGGGAGCTGTTTTTT. The V gene is TRBV19, the J gene TRBJ2-2; no firm D call. The CDR3 spans 11 residues. The V gene lost 3 bases and the J gene lost 7 bases, with 3 bases spanning the gap. In germline, CDR1 is LNHDA, CDR2 SQIVND (reference sequence). Full variable domain (rest looked up from reference TRBV19 and TRBJ2-2): DGGITQSPKYLFRKEGQNVTLSCEQNLNHDAMYWYRQDPGQGLRLIYYSQIVNDFQKGDIAEGYSVSREKKESFPLTVTSAQKNPTAFYLCASSIRGELFFGEGSRLTVL.

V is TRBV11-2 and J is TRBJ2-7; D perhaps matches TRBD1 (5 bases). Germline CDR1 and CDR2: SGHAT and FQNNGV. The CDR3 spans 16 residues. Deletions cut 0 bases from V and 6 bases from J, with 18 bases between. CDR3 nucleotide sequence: TGTGCCAGCAGCTTAGATCTTTGGAACAGGCAATCCGAGCAGTACTTC. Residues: CASSLDLWNRQSEQYF.

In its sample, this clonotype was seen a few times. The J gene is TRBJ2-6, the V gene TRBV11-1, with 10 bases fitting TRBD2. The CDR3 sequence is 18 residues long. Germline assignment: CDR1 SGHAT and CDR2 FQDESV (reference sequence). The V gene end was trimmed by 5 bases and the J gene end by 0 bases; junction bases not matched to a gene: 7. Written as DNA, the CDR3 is TGTGCCAGCAGCCGTCTAGCGGGAGTAAGCTCTGGGGCCAACGTCCTGACTTTC. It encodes CASSRLAGVSSGANVLTF. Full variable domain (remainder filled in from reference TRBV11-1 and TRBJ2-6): EAEVAQSPRYKITEKSQAVAFWCDPISGHATLYWYRQILGQGPELLVQFQDESVVDDSQLPKDRFSAERLKGVDSTLKIQPAELGDSAMYLCASSRLAGVSSGANVLTFGAGSRLTVL.

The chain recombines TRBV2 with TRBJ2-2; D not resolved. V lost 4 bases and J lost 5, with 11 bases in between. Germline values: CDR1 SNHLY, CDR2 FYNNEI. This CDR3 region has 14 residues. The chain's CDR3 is CASSAQTTTGELFF. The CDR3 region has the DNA TGTGCCAGCAGTGCTCAGACAACTACCGGGGAGCTGTTTTTT.

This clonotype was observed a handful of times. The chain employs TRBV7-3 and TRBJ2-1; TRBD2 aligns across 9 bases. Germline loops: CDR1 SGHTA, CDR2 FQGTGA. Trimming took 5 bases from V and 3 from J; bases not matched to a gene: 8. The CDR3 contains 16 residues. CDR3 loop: CASSPGGSGSYNEQFF. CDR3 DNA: TGTGCCAGCAGCCCGGGAGGTAGCGGGAGCTACAATGAGCAGTTCTTC.

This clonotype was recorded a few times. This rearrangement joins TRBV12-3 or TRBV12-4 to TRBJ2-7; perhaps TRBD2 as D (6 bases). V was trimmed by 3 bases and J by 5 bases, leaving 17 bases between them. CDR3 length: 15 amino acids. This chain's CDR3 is CASSFRGRGGNEQYF. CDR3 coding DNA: TGTGCCAGCAGTTTTCGCGGACGGGGCGGGAACGAGCAGTACTTC.

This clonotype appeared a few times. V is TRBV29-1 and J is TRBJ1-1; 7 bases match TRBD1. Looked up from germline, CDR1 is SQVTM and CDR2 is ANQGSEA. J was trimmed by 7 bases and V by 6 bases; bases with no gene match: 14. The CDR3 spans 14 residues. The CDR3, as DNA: TGCAGCGTGAACCTCGACAGGGCGGGGGGTGAAGCTTTCTTT. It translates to CSVNLDRAGGEAFF.

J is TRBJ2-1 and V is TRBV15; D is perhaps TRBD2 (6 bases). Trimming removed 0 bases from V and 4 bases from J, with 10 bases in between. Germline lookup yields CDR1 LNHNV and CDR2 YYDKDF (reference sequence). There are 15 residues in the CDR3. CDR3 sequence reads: CATSRDRESYNEQFF. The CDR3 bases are TGTGCCACCAGCAGAGACCGGGAGTCATACAATGAGCAGTTCTTC. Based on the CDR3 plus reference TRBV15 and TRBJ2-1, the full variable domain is DAMVIQNPRYQVTQFGKPVTLSCSQTLNHNVMYWYQQKSSQAPKLLFHYYDKDFNNEADTPDNFQSRRPNTSFCFLDIRSPGLGDTAMYLCATSRDRESYNEQFFGPGTRLTVL.

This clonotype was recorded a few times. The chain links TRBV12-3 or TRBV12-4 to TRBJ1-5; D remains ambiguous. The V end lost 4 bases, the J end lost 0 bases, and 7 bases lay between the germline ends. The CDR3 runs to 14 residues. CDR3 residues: CASSYGYSNQPQHF. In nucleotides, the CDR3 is TGTGCCAGCAGTTACGGGTATAGCAATCAGCCCCAGCATTTT.

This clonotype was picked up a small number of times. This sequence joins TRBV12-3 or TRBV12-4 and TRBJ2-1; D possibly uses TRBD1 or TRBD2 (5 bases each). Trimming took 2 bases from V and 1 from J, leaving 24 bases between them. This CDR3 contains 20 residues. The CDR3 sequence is CASSLRLRLGLAESYNEQFF. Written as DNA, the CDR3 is TGTGCCAGCAGTTTAAGGTTGCGGCTGGGGCTAGCCGAATCCTACAATGAGCAGTTCTTC.

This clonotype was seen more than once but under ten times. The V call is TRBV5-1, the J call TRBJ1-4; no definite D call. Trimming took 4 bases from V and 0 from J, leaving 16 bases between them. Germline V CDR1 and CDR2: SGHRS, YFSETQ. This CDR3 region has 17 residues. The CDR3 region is CASSKGQSLATNEKLFF. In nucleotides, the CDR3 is TGCGCCAGCAGCAAGGGTCAAAGCCTTGCAACTAATGAAAAACTGTTTTTT.

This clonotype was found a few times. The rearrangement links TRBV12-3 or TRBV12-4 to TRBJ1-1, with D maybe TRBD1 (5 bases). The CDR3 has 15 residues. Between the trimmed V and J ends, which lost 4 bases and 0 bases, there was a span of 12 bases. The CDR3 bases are TGTGCCAGCAGTTCTGATAGGGGAATGAACACTGAAGCTTTCTTT. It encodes CASSSDRGMNTEAFF.

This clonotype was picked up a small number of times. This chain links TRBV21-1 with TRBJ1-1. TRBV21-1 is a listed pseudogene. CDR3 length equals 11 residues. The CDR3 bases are TGTGCCAGCAGGGAGTGCACTGAAGCTTTCTTT. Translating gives CASRECTEAFF.

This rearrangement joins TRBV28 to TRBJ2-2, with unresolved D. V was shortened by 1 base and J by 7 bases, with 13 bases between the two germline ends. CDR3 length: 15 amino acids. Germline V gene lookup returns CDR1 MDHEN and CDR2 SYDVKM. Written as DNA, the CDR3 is TGTGCCAGCAGTTTATCCCATAGGGAAATCGGGGAGCTGTTTTTT. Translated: CASSLSHREIGELFF. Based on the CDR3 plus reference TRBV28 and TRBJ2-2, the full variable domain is DVKVTQSSRYLVKRTGEKVFLECVQDMDHENMFWYRQDPGLGLRLIYFSYDVKMKEKGDIPEGYSVSREKKERFSLILESASTNQTSMYLCASSLSHREIGELFFGEGSRLTVL.

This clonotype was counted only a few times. The CDR3 loop reads CATSEGGRGYEQYF. The CDR3 DNA reads as TGTGCCACCAGTGAAGGGGGCAGGGGCTACGAGCAGTACTTC. The rearrangement links TRBV24-1 to TRBJ2-7; 7 bases fit TRBD1. J lost 3 bases, V lost 4 bases, and 5 bases had no gene match. CDR3 length: 14 amino acids. Germline assignment: CDR1 KGHDR and CDR2 SFDVKD.

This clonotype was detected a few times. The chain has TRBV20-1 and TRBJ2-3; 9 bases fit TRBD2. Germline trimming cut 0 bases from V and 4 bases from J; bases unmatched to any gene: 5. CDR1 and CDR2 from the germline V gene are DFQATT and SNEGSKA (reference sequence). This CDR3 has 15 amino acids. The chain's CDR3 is CSARDLAGSSDTQYF. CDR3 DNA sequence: TGCAGTGCTAGAGATCTAGCGGGGAGCTCAGATACGCAGTATTTT.

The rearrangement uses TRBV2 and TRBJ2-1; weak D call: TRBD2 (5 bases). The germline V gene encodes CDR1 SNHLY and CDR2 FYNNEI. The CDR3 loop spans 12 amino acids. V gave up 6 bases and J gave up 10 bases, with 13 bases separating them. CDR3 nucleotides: TGTGCCAGCAGGGCCGGAGGCCCCGAGCAGTTCTTC. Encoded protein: CASRAGGPEQFF.

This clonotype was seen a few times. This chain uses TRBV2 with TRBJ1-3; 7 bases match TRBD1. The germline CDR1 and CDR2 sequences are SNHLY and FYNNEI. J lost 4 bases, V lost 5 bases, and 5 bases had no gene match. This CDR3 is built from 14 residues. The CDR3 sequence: CASSTQGVGNTIYF. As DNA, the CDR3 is TGTGCCAGCAGTACTCAGGGGGTCGGAAACACCATATATTTT.